Below are 30 T cell receptor beta chains sequenced from a single sample in a study of Ad26.COV2.S vaccination and SARS-CoV-2 variants. Clones were sequenced by immunoSEQ multiplex PCR, and TCRdb holds only the in-frame ones, with some missing. The table lists about 420,000 clones, around nine tenths of them singletons. Treatment defined: some 20 received Ad26.COV2.S at low or high dose, single or two shots; 5 received placebo; per-sample allocation not given. The investigators took samples on day 63 after the first vaccine or placebo injection. Sample: peripheral blood, taken in a trial of Ad26.COV2.S vaccine versus placebo. These receptors all stem from a person aged 18-65 years who received the Ad26.COV2.S COVID-19 vaccine or a placebo.

This clone came up once. The chain employs TRBV11-2 and TRBJ2-2, with 12 positions matching TRBD2. Germline lookup yields CDR1 SGHAT and CDR2 FQNNGV. There are 16 residues in the CDR3. Trimming at V came to 3 bases and at J to 9 bases, leaving 8 bases not matched to a gene. In DNA, the CDR3 is TGTGCCAGCAGCTTGGACCTAGCGGGGGGGGCCCGGGAGCTGTTTTTT. It encodes CASSLDLAGGARELFF.

The V and J genes are TRBV6-1 and TRBJ1-2, with TRBD1 as a possible D gene (5 bases). CDR3 length equals 16 residues. The ends were cut back, 4 bases at V and 5 bases at J, with 20 bases in the middle. Per the germline V gene, CDR1 is MNHNS and CDR2 is SASEGT. CDR3 sequence (DNA): TGTGCCAGCAGTGTCTCCGGGACCCGGGGGGGGTATGGCTACACCTTC. Translating gives CASSVSGTRGGYGYTF.

This clone was counted a few times. CDR3 nucleotide sequence: TGCGCCAGCAGCTTGGGCCTCGAGCAGTACTTC. This codes for CASSLGLEQYF. The chain is built from TRBV5-1 and TRBJ2-7; no clear D. The germline gives CDR1 SGHRS, CDR2 YFSETQ. This CDR3 is built from 11 residues. V dropped 0 bases and J dropped 6 bases, with 4 bases sitting between them.

The J gene is TRBJ1-6, the V gene TRBV30, with 9 nucleotides matching TRBD1. Germline-derived CDR1 and CDR2 are GTSNPN and SVGIG (reference sequence). Trimming cost V 1 base and J 11 bases; bases outside gene matches: 0. This CDR3 spans 12 amino acids. The CDR3 region has the DNA TGTGCCTGGAGTGGGGACAGGGCACCCCTCCACTTT. Protein sequence: CAWSGDRAPLHF.

The CDR3 region is CASSLLIGAGAGYTF. The CDR3 coding sequence is TGTGCCAGCAGCTTATTGATAGGGGCTGGAGCGGGCTACACCTTC. The rearrangement links TRBV7-2 to TRBJ1-2; D is perhaps TRBD1 (5 bases). Germline-derived CDR1 and CDR2 are SGHTA and FQGNSA. The CDR3 totals 15 residues. V lost 2 bases to trimming and J lost 8 bases, with 18 bases between them.

The chain carries TRBV6-2 or TRBV6-3 and TRBJ1-6; 7 bases map to TRBD1. The CDR3 runs to 14 residues. V dropped 6 bases and J dropped 4; count of bases not matched to a gene: 3. Germline-derived CDR1 and CDR2 are MNHEY and SVGEGT. The CDR3 nucleotides are TGTGCCAGCAGCGCGACAGGGTATAATTCACCCCTCCACTTT. Translation gives CASSATGYNSPLHF.

This clone was recorded once. The chain has TRBV12-3 or TRBV12-4 and TRBJ2-3; D possibly uses TRBD1 or TRBD2 (5 bases each). The V and J ends lost 5 bases and 8 bases respectively, with 5 bases between them. This CDR3 has 10 residues. The CDR3 loop reads CASSGGTQYF. The CDR3 DNA reads as TGTGCCAGCAGTGGGGGTACGCAGTATTTT.

The rearrangement uses TRBV7-2 and TRBJ2-7; either TRBD1 or TRBD2 may fit D (5 bases each). V was shortened by 5 bases and J by 2 bases, with 13 bases between the two germline ends. Looked up from germline, CDR1 is SGHTA and CDR2 is FQGNSA. CDR3 length: 14 residues. For the CDR3, the DNA is TGTGCCAGCAGCCGCCAGGGACGGACCTACGAGCAGTACTTC. Amino acid sequence: CASSRQGRTYEQYF.

The chain recombines TRBV7-2 with TRBJ2-5, with 9 bases that match TRBD2. J gave up 10 bases and V 1 base, and 13 bases lay outside the gene matches. CDR1 and CDR2 (germline): SGHTA, FQGNSA. CDR3 size: 16 residues. Here the CDR3 DNA reads TGTGCCAGCAGCTTAGGGATTGCGGGGGGGCATGAGGGCCAGTACTTC. It encodes CASSLGIAGGHEGQYF.

This clone was detected a few times. The gene calls are TRBV13 and TRBJ2-7; TRBD1 aligns across 11 bases. This CDR3 comprises 16 residues. CDR1 is PRHDT and CDR2 is FYEKMQ in the germline V gene (reference sequence). J was trimmed by 2 bases and V by 5 bases; bases with no gene match: 8. The CDR3 reads CASSPTGTGGTYEQYF. CDR3 sequence (DNA): TGTGCCAGCAGCCCGACCGGGACAGGGGGGACCTACGAGCAGTACTTC.

The CDR3 sequence is CASSYPSGGGGEQYF. The CDR3 DNA follows: TGTGCCAGCAGTTACCCTAGCGGCGGTGGCGGCGAGCAGTACTTC. The chain uses TRBV6-5 and TRBJ2-7, with 7 bases identical to TRBD2. With V trimmed by 2 bases and J by 6 bases, 10 bases remained unmatched. CDR1 is MNHEY, CDR2 SVGAGI, per germline. This CDR3 has 15 residues.

J is TRBJ2-1 and V is TRBV28, with 9 bases aligning to TRBD2. CDR1 and CDR2 (germline): MDHEN, SYDVKM. V lost 2 bases, J lost 7 bases, and 9 bases stayed unmatched. The CDR3 extends over 16 amino acids. CDR3 amino acids: CASSLAGGPLGNEQFF. CDR3 sequence (DNA): TGTGCCAGCAGTTTAGCGGGGGGGCCCCTTGGTAATGAGCAGTTCTTC.

This clone was picked up one time. This chain links TRBV21-1 with TRBJ1-2. TRBV21-1 is a listed pseudogene. The CDR3 loop spans 13 amino acids. The CDR3 is CASSKSTNYGYTF. The CDR3 coding sequence is TGTGCCAGCAGCAAATCGACTAACTATGGCTACACCTTC.

The chain is built from TRBV2 and TRBJ1-3, with 10 bases matching TRBD1. The junction had 8 bases not matched to a gene; V was cut back by 6 bases and J by 6 bases. The germline V gene encodes CDR1 SNHLY and CDR2 FYNNEI. The CDR3 is 15 residues long. The CDR3 is CASRAGTGDENTIYF. The CDR3 nucleotides are TGTGCCAGCAGAGCCGGGACAGGGGACGAAAACACCATATATTTT.

This rearrangement joins TRBV7-2 to TRBJ1-2; TRBD1 aligns across 8 bases. The germline V gene has CDR1 SGHTA and CDR2 FQGNSA. Trimming took 5 bases from V and 4 from J; bases not matched to a gene: 9. The CDR3 loop spans 15 amino acids. The chain's CDR3 is CASSAGRTGTYGYTF. CDR3 DNA: TGTGCCAGCAGCGCCGGTCGGACAGGGACCTATGGCTACACCTTC.

V gene TRBV5-6 combines with J gene TRBJ1-5; D gene uncertain. Germline CDR1 and CDR2: SGHDT and YYEEEE. The germline V and J ends were trimmed by 2 bases and 0 bases, with 12 bases remaining between them. The CDR3 spans 16 residues. CDR3: CASSFTEGYSNQPQHF. The CDR3, as DNA: TGTGCCAGCAGCTTTACTGAGGGATATAGCAATCAGCCCCAGCATTTT.

V is TRBV11-3 and J is TRBJ2-5; TRBD1 matches 7 bases. The CDR3 extends over 14 amino acids. V was pared by 4 bases and J by 2 bases, with 4 bases of the junction left unmatched. Per germline, CDR1 SGHNT and CDR2 YENEEA. CDR3 protein: CASSSGGQQETQYF. CDR3 coding DNA: TGTGCCAGCAGCTCAGGGGGACAGCAAGAGACCCAGTACTTC.

The chain couples TRBV7-9 to TRBJ1-1; TRBD1 might be the D (5 bases). This CDR3 is built from 12 residues. Trimming pared 7 bases from V and 4 bases from J, leaving 10 bases between. Germline V CDR1 and CDR2: SEHNR, FQNEAQ (reference sequence). The CDR3 reads CASTAGSTEAFF. The CDR3 nucleotides read TGTGCCAGCACGGCAGGGTCCACTGAAGCTTTCTTT. The entire variable domain, with the rest obtained from reference TRBV7-9 and TRBJ1-1, is as follows: DTGVSQNPRHKITKRGQNVTFRCDPISEHNRLYWYRQTLGQGPEFLTYFQNEAQLEKSRLLSDRFSAERPKGSFSTLEIQRTEQGDSAMYLCASTAGSTEAFFGQGTRLTVV.

The chain combines TRBV5-4 with TRBJ2-5; weak D call: TRBD2 (5 bases). Trimming removed 1 base from V and 5 bases from J, with 18 bases in between. Germline V CDR1 and CDR2: SGHNT, YYREEE (reference sequence). There are 16 residues in the CDR3. CDR3 residues: CASSLSPGAGPETQYF. The CDR3 nucleotides are TGTGCCAGCAGCTTGAGCCCCGGCGCGGGCCCGGAGACCCAGTACTTC.

V is TRBV11-2 and J is TRBJ1-1; D ambiguous. The germline V and J ends were trimmed by 3 bases and 1 base, with 6 bases remaining between them. This CDR3 contains 13 residues. Germline values: CDR1 SGHAT, CDR2 FQNNGV. The CDR3 sequence is CASSFRQNTEAFF. CDR3 bases: TGTGCCAGCAGCTTCAGGCAGAACACTGAAGCTTTCTTT.

The chain joins TRBV7-9 to TRBJ2-3; no reliable D call. This CDR3 contains 16 residues. Trimming stripped 3 bases from V and 0 bases from J, with 13 bases between. Germline CDR1 reads SEHNR; CDR2 reads FQNEAQ (reference sequence). CDR3 bases: TGTGCCAGCAGCTTTTTTCCGGATACTAGCACAGATACGCAGTATTTT. Translating it yields CASSFFPDTSTDTQYF. Together with reference TRBV7-9 and TRBJ2-3, the CDR3 gives the full variable domain: DTGVSQNPRHKITKRGQNVTFRCDPISEHNRLYWYRQTLGQGPEFLTYFQNEAQLEKSRLLSDRFSAERPKGSFSTLEIQRTEQGDSAMYLCASSFFPDTSTDTQYFGPGTRLTVL.

V gene TRBV14 combines with J gene TRBJ1-1; D remains ambiguous. V was shortened by 4 bases and J by 0 bases, with 12 bases between the two germline ends. The CDR3 length is 15 residues. Germline V gene sequence: CDR1 SGHDN, CDR2 FVKESK. The CDR3 coding sequence is TGTGCCAGCAGCCCCCGTTTGGATCTGAACACTGAAGCTTTCTTT. It codes for CASSPRLDLNTEAFF.

The J gene is TRBJ2-6, the V gene TRBV9; TRBD2 matches 10 bases. This CDR3 spans 17 amino acids. Trimming at V came to 3 bases and at J to 5 bases, leaving 8 bases not matched to a gene. Germline lookup yields CDR1 SGDLS and CDR2 YYNGEE. The CDR3 loop reads CASSAGLAGVWANVLTF. As DNA, the CDR3 is TGTGCCAGCAGCGCCGGGCTAGCGGGGGTCTGGGCCAACGTCCTGACTTTC.

The chain uses TRBV19 and TRBJ1-2; unclear D gene. The V gene lost 5 bases and the J gene lost 4 bases, with 11 bases spanning the gap. CDR3 length: 13 amino acids. CDR1 is LNHDA and CDR2 is SQIVND in the germline V gene (reference sequence). CDR3: CASSARVRYGYTF. For the CDR3, the DNA is TGTGCCAGTAGTGCCCGGGTTCGCTATGGCTACACCTTC.

The gene calls are TRBV21-1 and TRBJ2-7; TRBD2, the D gene given by the table, was not confirmed from the DNA. TRBV21-1 is annotated as a pseudogene. There are 17 residues in the CDR3. The CDR3 loop is CASSKVVAGPFSYEQYF. In nucleotides, the CDR3 is TGTGCCAGCAGCAAAGTGGTAGCGGGGCCTTTCTCCTACGAGCAGTACTTC.

V is TRBV12-3 or TRBV12-4 and J is TRBJ2-5, with 9 nucleotides matching TRBD1. Unmatched junction bases numbered 3, after V lost 6 bases and J lost 4 bases. The length of the CDR3 is 13 residues. The CDR3 sequence: CASRRQGVETQYF. In DNA form, the CDR3 reads TGTGCCAGCAGACGACAGGGGGTAGAGACCCAGTACTTC.

This clone was seen a single time. The rearrangement links TRBV19 to TRBJ1-4; possibly TRBD1 for D (5 bases). The V and J ends lost 1 base and 0 bases respectively, with 12 bases between them. Germline V gene sequence: CDR1 LNHDA, CDR2 SQIVND (reference sequence). The CDR3 consists of 17 residues. CDR3 sequence reads: CASSIGGHLATNEKLFF. In nucleotides, the CDR3 is TGTGCCAGTAGTATAGGAGGACACCTTGCAACTAATGAAAAACTGTTTTTT.

V and J are TRBV19 and TRBJ2-1; 8 positions match TRBD2. The germline V gene has CDR1 LNHDA and CDR2 SQIVND (reference sequence). The length of the CDR3 is 14 residues. Germline trimming cut 5 bases from V and 5 bases from J; bases unmatched to any gene: 5. This CDR3 reads CASSGLAGNNEQFF. DNA of the CDR3: TGTGCCAGTAGTGGGCTAGCGGGTAACAATGAGCAGTTCTTC.

The rearrangement links TRBV7-6 to TRBJ2-2; 7 bases are a match to TRBD1. The CDR3 totals 18 residues. CDR1 is SGHVS, CDR2 FNYEAQ, per germline. Trimming took 3 bases from V and 7 from J; bases not matched to a gene: 17. CDR3 DNA sequence: TGTGCCAGCAGCTTTTCCGGGAACAGGGGATCAGTAGGCGGGGAGCTGTTTTTT. This encodes CASSFSGNRGSVGGELFF.

As for this clone: Other DNA variants within this sample encode the same CDR3. The chain employs TRBV7-8 and TRBJ1-3; no firm D call. The germline CDR1 and CDR2 sequences are SGHVS and FQNEAQ. The V gene lost 1 base and the J gene lost 0 bases, with 4 bases spanning the gap. This CDR3 has 14 residues. In nucleotides, the CDR3 is TGTGCCAGCAGCTTAGGAGGCTCTGGAAACACCATATATTTT. Translated, it gives CASSLGGSGNTIYF.